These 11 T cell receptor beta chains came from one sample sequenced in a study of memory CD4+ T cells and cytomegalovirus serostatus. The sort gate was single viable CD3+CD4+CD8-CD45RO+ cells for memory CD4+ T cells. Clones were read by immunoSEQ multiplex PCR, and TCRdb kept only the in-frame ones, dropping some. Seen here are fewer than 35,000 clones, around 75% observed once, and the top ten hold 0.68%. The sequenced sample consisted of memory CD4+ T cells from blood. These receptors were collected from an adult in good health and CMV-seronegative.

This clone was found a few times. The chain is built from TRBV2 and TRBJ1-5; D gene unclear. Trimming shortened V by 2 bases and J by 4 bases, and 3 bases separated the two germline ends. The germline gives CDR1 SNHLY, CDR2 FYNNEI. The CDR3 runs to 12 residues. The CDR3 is CASSEPNQPQHF. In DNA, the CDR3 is TGTGCCAGCAGTGAACCTAATCAGCCCCAGCATTTT. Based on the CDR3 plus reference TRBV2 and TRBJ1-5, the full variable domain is EPEVTQTPSHQVTQMGQEVILRCVPISNHLYFYWYRQILGQKVEFLVSFYNNEISEKSEIFDDQFSVERPDGSNFTLKIRSTKLEDSAMYFCASSEPNQPQHFGDGTRLSIL.

CDR3 amino acids: CASSIPGLSNEQFF. CDR3 bases: TGTGCCAGTAGTATTCCCGGGTTAAGCAATGAGCAGTTCTTC. The rearrangement uses TRBV19 and TRBJ2-1, with D uncertain. Trimming removed 3 bases at V and 6 bases at J, with 12 bases between. This CDR3 is 14 amino acids long. In germline, CDR1 is LNHDA, CDR2 SQIVND (reference sequence).

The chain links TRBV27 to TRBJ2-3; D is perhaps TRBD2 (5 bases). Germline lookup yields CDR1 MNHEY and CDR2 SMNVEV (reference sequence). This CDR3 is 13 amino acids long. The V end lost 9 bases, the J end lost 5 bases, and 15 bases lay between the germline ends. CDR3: CASRFSVRDTQYF. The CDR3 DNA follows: TGTGCCAGTCGCTTTAGCGTCCGAGATACGCAGTATTTT.

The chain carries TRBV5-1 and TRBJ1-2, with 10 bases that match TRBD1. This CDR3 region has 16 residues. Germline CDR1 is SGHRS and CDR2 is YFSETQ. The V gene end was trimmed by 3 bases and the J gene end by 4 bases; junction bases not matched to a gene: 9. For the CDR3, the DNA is TGCGCCAGCAGCTGGGGGGACAGGGGTGACCTCTATGGCTACACCTTC. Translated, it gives CASSWGDRGDLYGYTF.

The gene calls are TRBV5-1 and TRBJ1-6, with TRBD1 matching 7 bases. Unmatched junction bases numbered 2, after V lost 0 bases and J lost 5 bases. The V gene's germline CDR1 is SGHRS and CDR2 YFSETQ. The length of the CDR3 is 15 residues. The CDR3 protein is CASSLGQGNNSPLHF. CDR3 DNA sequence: TGCGCCAGCAGCTTGGGACAGGGCAATAATTCACCCCTCCACTTT.

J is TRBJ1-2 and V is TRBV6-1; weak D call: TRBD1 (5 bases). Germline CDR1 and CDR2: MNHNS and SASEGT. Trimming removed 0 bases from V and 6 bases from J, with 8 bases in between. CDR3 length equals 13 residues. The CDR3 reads CASSEAGVNGYTF. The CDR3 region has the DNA TGTGCCAGCAGTGAAGCAGGGGTAAATGGCTACACCTTC.

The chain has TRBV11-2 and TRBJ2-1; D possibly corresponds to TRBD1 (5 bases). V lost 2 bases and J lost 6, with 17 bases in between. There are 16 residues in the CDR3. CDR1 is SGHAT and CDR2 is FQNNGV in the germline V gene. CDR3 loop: CASSLIGQGLGNEQFF. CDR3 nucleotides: TGTGCCAGCAGCTTAATTGGGCAGGGTCTAGGCAATGAGCAGTTCTTC.

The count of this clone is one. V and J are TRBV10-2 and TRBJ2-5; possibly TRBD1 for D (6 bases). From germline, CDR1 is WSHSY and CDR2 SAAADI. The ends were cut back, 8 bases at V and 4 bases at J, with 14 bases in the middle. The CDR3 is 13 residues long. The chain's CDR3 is CASSRGYRETQYF. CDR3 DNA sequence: TGCGCCAGCTCAAGGGGGTATCGAGAGACCCAGTACTTC.

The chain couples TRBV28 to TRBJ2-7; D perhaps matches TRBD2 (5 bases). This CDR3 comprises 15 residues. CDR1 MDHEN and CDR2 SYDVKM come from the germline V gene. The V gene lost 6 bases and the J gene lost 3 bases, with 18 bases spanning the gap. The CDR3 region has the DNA TGTGCCAGCAGAGGTTCCGGGGTAACAAACTACGAGCAGTACTTC. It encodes CASRGSGVTNYEQYF.

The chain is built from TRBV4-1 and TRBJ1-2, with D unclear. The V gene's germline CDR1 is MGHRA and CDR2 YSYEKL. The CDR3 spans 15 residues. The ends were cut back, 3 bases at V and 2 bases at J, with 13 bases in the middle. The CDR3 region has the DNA TGCGCCAGCAGCCAGAGGGTAGAGCCCAACTATGGCTACACCTTC. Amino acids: CASSQRVEPNYGYTF.

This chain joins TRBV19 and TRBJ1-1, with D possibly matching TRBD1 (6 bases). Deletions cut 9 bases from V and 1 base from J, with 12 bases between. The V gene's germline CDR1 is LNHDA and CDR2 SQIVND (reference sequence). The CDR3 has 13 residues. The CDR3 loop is CASHRDPNTEAFF. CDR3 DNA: TGTGCCAGCCACAGGGACCCGAACACTGAAGCTTTCTTT.